The rows below give T cell receptor beta chains drawn from one sample of a study of vaccination and CD4 T cells after COVID-19. From the PCR reads, TCRdb called clonotypes with MiXCR, one entry per CDR3 protein. The data contain some 9,000 distinct CDR3 sequences, 64% of them singletons. These receptors' antigens are unknown. The sample was CD4+ T cells from blood, cultured in vitro. These receptors all stem from a human donor who had recovered from COVID-19. Each CDR3 is given with its conserved first and last residue. The order of the fields is J gene, clone size, V gene, CDR3 protein. Expanded clones are given a class, and other clones once, few, many or no size at all.

>TRBJ1-2|.|TRBV7-2
CASSLRGWGDYGYTF
>TRBJ2-2|few|TRBV6-1
CASTTPAGGGTGELFF
>TRBJ2-3|few|TRBV6-2/TRBV6-3
CASSYLLTSGGPAGTDTQYF
>TRBJ1-1|.|TRBV7-2
CASSPGQGVMNTEAFF
>TRBJ2-6|.|TRBV19
CASSIRPVSSGANVLTF
>TRBJ2-5|.|TRBV2
CASSEDRAQETQYF
>TRBJ1-1|.|TRBV6-2/TRBV6-3
CASSWYVNTEAFF
>TRBJ2-5|.|TRBV10-1
CASSAGVGETQYF
>TRBJ2-5|.|TRBV29-1
CSGRDRVQETQYF
>TRBJ2-2|.|TRBV2
CASSVGPRELFF
>TRBJ2-1|.|TRBV7-2
CASSLGTGTYNEQFF
>TRBJ2-1|.|TRBV2
CASSVASGGGKQFF
>TRBJ1-2|.|TRBV20-1
CSARDVLTKANYGYTF
>TRBJ2-5|.|TRBV6-5
CASSYGLARETQYF
>TRBJ2-7|once|TRBV20-1
CSAAGSSYEQYF
>TRBJ1-2|.|TRBV5-1
CASSPTQGISHGYTF
>TRBJ1-2|.|TRBV5-1
CASSWGDRGRYGYTF
>TRBJ1-2|few|TRBV20-1
CSARDTSYGYTF
>TRBJ2-7|few|TRBV20-1
CSAPILAGYEQYF
>TRBJ1-5|.|TRBV6-1
CATNPDRGQPSNQPQHF
>TRBJ2-2|once|TRBV5-4
CASRTAGTGELFF
>TRBJ2-5|.|TRBV2
CASSANGAGVVETQYF
>TRBJ2-7|.|TRBV6-1
CASIPREGFSYEQYF
>TRBJ2-7|medium-sized|TRBV5-5
CASSPRRGEGSLEQYF
>TRBJ2-7|.|TRBV5-6
CASFKRGEQYF
>TRBJ1-6|few|TRBV6-1
CASLNLGAGGLSPLHF
>TRBJ1-4|.|TRBV2
CASSSQGGTNEKLFF
>TRBJ1-6|few|TRBV6-5
CASSYSGGSSPLHF
>TRBJ1-2|.|TRBV12-3/TRBV12-4
CASSPGPYYGYTF
>TRBJ2-2|.|TRBV18
CASSPLAGVYTGELFF
>TRBJ2-7|.|TRBV10-1
CASSDGLAGYEQYF
>TRBJ2-7|.|TRBV25-1
CASSGGDSAYEQYF
>TRBJ2-5|once|TRBV28
CASSLVIQETQYF
>TRBJ1-2|once|TRBV25-1
CASSVGSYGYTF
>TRBJ2-7|.|TRBV27
CASSPRGGYSNEQYF
>TRBJ2-5|.|TRBV6-1
CASDGTGAPQETQYF
>TRBJ1-1|once|TRBV19
CASSIGQVQGTEAFF
>TRBJ2-6|.|TRBV27
CASSFFSGANVLTF
>TRBJ2-5|few|TRBV7-2
CASSLAFGETQYF
>TRBJ2-5|.|TRBV25-1
CASSEYGPPETQYF
>TRBJ1-2|.|TRBV27
CASRPTSSNYGYTF
>TRBJ1-1|.|TRBV12-3/TRBV12-4
CASSHRWVGTEAFF
>TRBJ1-2|.|TRBV10-3
CAISPGKPSYGYTF
>TRBJ2-3|medium-sized|TRBV2
CASSKVAATDTQYF
>TRBJ2-3|.|TRBV7-7
CASSLDSTTDTQYF
>TRBJ1-2|.|TRBV20-1
CSASLELPYGYTF
>TRBJ2-3|.|TRBV6-1
CASSPGITDTQYF
>TRBJ1-6|few|TRBV20-1
CSARGGGPNNSPLHF